This section outlines one TCR beta chain sequence together with its context. Its antigen is currently not known. Qualities for individual bases were not recorded, and no much larger clone is one base off. This entry comes from a study of blood T cell repertoires in COVID-19 (dated by TCRdb to the early 2020s). Background on the whole study: Samples covering the acute and convalescent phases of COVID-19 were provided by collaborators in the United States, Italy and Spain. The prospective study material was composed of cDNA or gDNA derived from T cells, B-cell-depleted T cells, or PBMCs. Deeply sampled blood TCRbeta repertoires from subjects exposed to, actively infected with, or recovered from COVID-19 were included in the dataset. A freely available public database, intended as a resource for researchers studying the immune response to SARS-CoV-2, is where the repertoires were released. Samples were obtained from the ongoing ImmuneRACE study (first 160 participants) and from over 1,000 subjects provided by 6 global collaborators. A de-identified subject ID, COVID-19 status, age in years and sex were almost always included in the sample metadata. Where available, HLA class I and class II types were taken from metadata supplied by the sample provider and were not determined by assay-based typing. The paper as a whole reports these results and caveats: Clinical and demographic metadata were provided uncurated, with the amount varying by source and participant.

Trimming accounts for 8 bases at V and 7 bases at J, while the number of junction bases matched to no gene is 10. Including cysteine and phenylalanine, the CDR3 has 14 amino acids. Only CDR3 DNA remains: 42 bases, in frame from the first base. CDR1 and CDR2 are read off the germline V gene (reference sequence) as LNHDA and SQIVND. At one collaborating source in Seattle, patients were enrolled during active infection and were followed longitudinally through the course of disease. Whole blood was collected in K2EDTA tubes by collaborating institutions according to the institutions' own protocols. For TCRbeta analysis, collaborator samples were shipped as frozen whole blood, as isolated PBMCs, or as DNA extracted from either sample type. The immunoSEQ Assay, a bias-controlled multiplex PCR, was used to amplify TCRbeta CDR3 regions from genomic DNA. On the study's bioinformatics: The number of nucleated cells in each sample was estimated by amplification of reference gene primers within the assay. To quantify the absolute abundance of each unique TCRbeta CDR3 rearrangement, sequence reads were collapsed and filtered. For each sample, productive Simpson clonality was calculated as the square root of Simpson's diversity index over productive rearrangements. TCRdb took this table from immuneACCESS and kept in-frame rearrangements with V and J called. Such tables lack part of the clones; where checked against another copy, unresolved V genes explain under half of the gap, and the rest is unexplained. V and J calls and clone size are given by that table; D and trimming were obtained from the DNA. For this sample there are 200,000 to 250,000 clones; about 90% appear just once. The ten largest clones represent 2.7% of the sample.

The chain is made from TRBV19 and TRBJ2-2, and TRBD2 matches 7 of the central bases. Sequencing was done on a sample of peripheral blood. The TCR originated in a young man with COVID-19, enrolled during active disease. The DNA sequence is TGTGCCAGTGGCCAAGGAGCGGGAAGCGGGGAGCTGTTTTTT. The encoded protein is CASGQGAGSGELFF.